These 26 T cell receptor beta chains originate from one sample sequenced in a study of blood T cell repertoires in COVID-19. Data came from immunoSEQ multiplex PCR; TCRdb stores just in-frame clones and leaves some out. The sample lists roughly 14,000 clones; approximately 91% were seen once. The sample taken for sequencing was peripheral blood. The receptors derive from a woman aged 80 or older with COVID-19, enrolled during active disease.

The rearrangement joins TRBV6-2 or TRBV6-3 to TRBJ1-1; TRBD1 matches at 10 bases. Trimming took 2 bases from V and 1 from J; bases not matched to a gene: 10. This CDR3 is 18 amino acids long. Germline-derived CDR1 and CDR2 are MNHEY and SVGEGT. The CDR3 loop is CASSYTWGQGQRNTEAFF. CDR3 nucleotides: TGTGCCAGCAGTTACACTTGGGGACAGGGGCAAAGGAACACTGAAGCTTTCTTT.

The V call is TRBV7-2, the J call TRBJ1-6; possible D gene TRBD1, 6 bases. Trimming took 1 base from V and 7 from J, leaving 11 bases between them. The CDR3 is made up of 15 amino acids. Germline loops: CDR1 SGHTA, CDR2 FQGNSA. DNA of the CDR3: TGTGCCAGCAGCTTAGACAGGGTGGGAAATTCACCCCTCCACTTT. Amino acid sequence: CASSLDRVGNSPLHF.

The V and J genes are TRBV7-2 and TRBJ2-4; D perhaps matches TRBD2 (5 bases). The CDR3 length is 13 residues. Germline V gene lookup returns CDR1 SGHTA and CDR2 FQGNSA. Deletions cut 4 bases from V and 8 bases from J, with 12 bases between. The CDR3 DNA sequence: TGTGCCAGCAGCTCCGGGATTGGGGACATTCAGTACTTC. The encoded protein is CASSSGIGDIQYF.

The chain links TRBV5-4 to TRBJ2-1; D ambiguous. Germline V gene data show CDR1 as SGHNT and CDR2 as YYREEE (reference sequence). CDR3 length: 15 amino acids. V gave up 0 bases and J gave up 0 bases, with 7 bases separating them. CDR3 loop: CASSLDSLSYNEQFF. As DNA, the CDR3 is TGTGCCAGCAGCTTGGACAGCCTCTCCTACAATGAGCAGTTCTTC.

The chain has TRBV2 and TRBJ2-2; the match to TRBD1 covers 9 bases. CDR1 is SNHLY, CDR2 FYNNEI, per germline. This CDR3 is built from 16 residues. The V segment lost 7 bases and the J segment 1 base; nucleotides outside the gene matches: 7. The CDR3 sequence is CASKKGDRVNTGELFF. In DNA form, the CDR3 reads TGTGCCAGCAAAAAAGGGGACAGGGTGAACACCGGGGAGCTGTTTTTT.

This chain links TRBV7-2 with TRBJ2-1; no clear D gene. Per germline, CDR1 SGHTA and CDR2 FQGNSA. The CDR3 has 13 amino acids. The ends were cut back, 5 bases at V and 2 bases at J, with 7 bases in the middle. CDR3 sequence reads: CASSRVAYNEQFF. The CDR3 nucleotides read TGTGCCAGCAGCCGGGTAGCCTACAATGAGCAGTTCTTC.

This clone is a singleton in its sample. This sequence joins TRBV11-2 and TRBJ1-3, with TRBD1 matching 8 bases. Germline lookup yields CDR1 SGHAT and CDR2 FQNNGV. The CDR3 has 15 amino acids. The V segment lost 3 bases and the J segment 0 bases; nucleotides outside the gene matches: 1. CDR3 nucleotide sequence: TGTGCCAGCAGCTTTACAGGGGGCTCTGGAAACACCATATATTTT. This codes for CASSFTGGSGNTIYF.

The rearrangement links TRBV7-2 to TRBJ1-1; D is unresolved. CDR1 and CDR2 (germline): SGHTA, FQGNSA. The CDR3 length is 15 residues. Trimming left V 3 bases short and J 1 base short, with 12 bases between. The CDR3 is CASSFGRAGNTEAFF. CDR3 in DNA: TGTGCCAGCAGCTTCGGGAGGGCTGGGAACACTGAAGCTTTCTTT.

The rearrangement joins TRBV16 to TRBJ1-1; D is perhaps TRBD1 (6 bases). The CDR3 sequence is 16 residues long. CDR1 is KGHSY, CDR2 FQNENV, per germline. V was trimmed by 5 bases and J by 1 base, leaving 17 bases between them. The CDR3 reads CASSSGEGGRNTEAFF. CDR3 bases: TGTGCCAGCAGCTCAGGGGAAGGTGGTAGGAACACTGAAGCTTTCTTT.

The chain carries TRBV11-2 and TRBJ2-1, with TRBD2 matching over 10 bases. The germline CDR1 and CDR2 sequences are SGHAT and FQNNGV. Trimming removed 6 bases from V and 4 bases from J; junction bases left unmatched: 6. The CDR3 contains 15 residues. Here the CDR3 DNA reads TGTGCCAGCAGTTATACTAGCGGGACATACAATGAGCAGTTCTTC. Translated: CASSYTSGTYNEQFF.

The rearrangement links TRBV28 to TRBJ1-1; 9 nucleotides line up with TRBD1. Germline assignment: CDR1 MDHEN and CDR2 SYDVKM. With V trimmed by 7 bases and J by 1 base, 7 bases remained unmatched. The CDR3 loop spans 15 amino acids. The CDR3 DNA follows: TGTGCCAGCACTCAAAACAGGGGGCAGAACACTGAAGCTTTCTTT. Residues: CASTQNRGQNTEAFF. Full variable domain (remainder filled in from reference TRBV28 and TRBJ1-1): DVKVTQSSRYLVKRTGEKVFLECVQDMDHENMFWYRQDPGLGLRLIYFSYDVKMKEKGDIPEGYSVSREKKERFSLILESASTNQTSMYLCASTQNRGQNTEAFFGQGTRLTVV.

The chain joins TRBV11-1 to TRBJ1-1, with 8 nucleotides matching TRBD1. V lost 5 bases to trimming and J lost 7 bases; unmatched junction nucleotides: 9. This CDR3 is 14 amino acids long. Germline V gives CDR1 SGHAT, CDR2 FQDESV (reference sequence). The CDR3 DNA follows: TGTGCCAGCAGCCCCCCGGACAGGGTAATTGAAGCTTTCTTT. Encoded protein: CASSPPDRVIEAFF.

The chain recombines TRBV5-5 with TRBJ1-5; D remains unclear. Germline CDR1 SGHKS, CDR2 YYEKEE (reference sequence). The CDR3 sequence is 16 residues long. Trimming took 4 bases from V and 2 from J, leaving 16 bases between them. CDR3 coding DNA: TGTGCCAGCAGCCGAAAACTTGAACTGGGCAATCAGCCCCAGCATTTT. It is translated as CASSRKLELGNQPQHF.

J is TRBJ2-7 and V is TRBV28, with TRBD1 matching 9 bases. Germline lookup yields CDR1 MDHEN and CDR2 SYDVKM. Germline trimming cut 10 bases from V and 3 bases from J; bases unmatched to any gene: 7. CDR3 length: 13 residues. The CDR3 protein is CATAGQGLYEQYF. In DNA, the CDR3 is TGTGCCACCGCGGGACAGGGTCTCTACGAGCAGTACTTC. Supplemented by reference TRBV28 and TRBJ2-7, the full variable domain reads DVKVTQSSRYLVKRTGEKVFLECVQDMDHENMFWYRQDPGLGLRLIYFSYDVKMKEKGDIPEGYSVSREKKERFSLILESASTNQTSMYLCATAGQGLYEQYFGPGTRLTVT.

V usage is TRBV4-1 and J usage is TRBJ2-1; 11 bases map to TRBD2. CDR3 length: 17 amino acids. Trimming cost V 4 bases and J 0 bases; bases outside gene matches: 5. Per the germline V gene, CDR1 is MGHRA and CDR2 is YSYEKL. CDR3: CASSRASGRSSYNEQFF. The CDR3 nucleotides read TGCGCCAGCAGCCGTGCTAGCGGGAGGTCCTCCTACAATGAGCAGTTCTTC.

The table lists this clone with a count of one. The chain couples TRBV28 to TRBJ2-3; TRBD1 is a possible D gene (6 bases). V shed 4 bases and J shed 2 bases, with 16 bases lying between them. Germline V CDR1 and CDR2: MDHEN, SYDVKM. The CDR3 loop spans 16 amino acids. The CDR3 DNA reads TGTGCCAGCAGTTCAGGGGCGAAGCGGACCACAGATACGCAGTATTTT. Encoded protein: CASSSGAKRTTDTQYF. Complete variable domain (other parts from reference TRBV28 and TRBJ2-3): DVKVTQSSRYLVKRTGEKVFLECVQDMDHENMFWYRQDPGLGLRLIYFSYDVKMKEKGDIPEGYSVSREKKERFSLILESASTNQTSMYLCASSSGAKRTTDTQYFGPGTRLTVL.

The chain combines TRBV18 with TRBJ2-3; 9 bases are shared with TRBD1. The CDR3 contains 15 residues. Germline lookup yields CDR1 KGHSH and CDR2 LQKENI. J lost 6 bases, V lost 0 bases, and 4 bases had no gene match. The CDR3 protein is CASSPPGQGSDTQYF. CDR3 bases: TGTGCCAGCTCACCACCGGGACAGGGATCGGATACGCAGTATTTT.

The V call is TRBV24-1, the J call TRBJ1-5; TRBD1 aligns across 9 bases. Germline lookup yields CDR1 KGHDR and CDR2 SFDVKD. V lost 9 bases and J lost 0; bases outside the gene matches: 11. The CDR3 spans 17 residues. CDR3 sequence (DNA): TGTGCCACCGAAGGCGGGACAGGGCTACTTAGCAATCAGCCCCAGCATTTT. Protein: CATEGGTGLLSNQPQHF.

V is TRBV3-1 (or the pseudogene TRBV3-2) and J is TRBJ2-3; 7 nucleotides align to TRBD1. CDR1 LGHDT and CDR2 YNNKEL come from the germline V gene (reference sequence). With 1 base clipped from V and 3 bases from J, the junction kept 7 bases outside the gene matches. The CDR3 has 16 residues. CDR3 protein: CASSQVKGTVTDTQYF. Written as DNA, the CDR3 is TGTGCCAGCAGCCAAGTAAAAGGGACAGTAACAGATACGCAGTATTTT.

The CDR3 sequence is CASSPPQRSAEAFF. CDR3 DNA: TGTGCCAGCTCACCACCCCAGAGGAGCGCTGAAGCTTTCTTT. This chain links TRBV18 with TRBJ1-1; D unresolved. In germline, CDR1 is KGHSH, CDR2 LQKENI. This CDR3 spans 14 amino acids. Trimming pared 0 bases from V and 6 bases from J, leaving 11 bases between.

The rearrangement uses TRBV11-2 and TRBJ1-1; TRBD1 aligns across 8 bases. Per germline, CDR1 SGHAT and CDR2 FQNNGV. With 2 bases clipped from V and 2 bases from J, the junction kept 1 base outside the gene matches. The CDR3 totals 14 residues. The chain's CDR3 is CASSLQGANTEAFF. The DNA for the CDR3 is TGTGCCAGCAGCTTACAGGGGGCAAACACTGAAGCTTTCTTT.

The chain joins TRBV29-1 to TRBJ2-6; 9 bases agree with TRBD1. Germline V gene lookup returns CDR1 SQVTM and CDR2 ANQGSEA. There are 16 residues in the CDR3. With 5 bases clipped from V and 4 bases from J, the junction kept 9 bases outside the gene matches. CDR3 residues: CSVQGTGTRGANVLTF. DNA of the CDR3: TGCAGCGTTCAGGGGACAGGGACAAGAGGGGCCAACGTCCTGACTTTC.

This clone was observed a handful of times. The chain employs TRBV6-6 and TRBJ1-4, with D unresolved. V was cut by 2 bases and J by 8 bases, with 12 bases left in between. The germline V gene has CDR1 MNHNY and CDR2 SVGAGI (reference sequence). This CDR3 contains 14 residues. Here the CDR3 DNA reads TGTGCCAGCAGTTACCTTACCTCGGGAGAAAAACTGTTTTTT. The encoded protein is CASSYLTSGEKLFF.

The chain links TRBV4-1 to TRBJ2-7; 15 nucleotides line up with TRBD2. The J segment lost 7 bases and the V segment lost 5 bases, leaving 18 bases of the junction unmatched. CDR1 and CDR2 (germline): MGHRA, YSYEKL. CDR3 length: 19 residues. CDR3 nucleotide sequence: TGCGCCAGCAGCTCCGGACTAGCGGGAGGGTCTGTCCCCTGGGGTGAGCAGTACTTC. Translating gives CASSSGLAGGSVPWGEQYF.

The chain uses TRBV3-1 (or the pseudogene TRBV3-2) and TRBJ1-4; 8 bases agree with TRBD1. The germline gives CDR1 LGHDT, CDR2 YNNKEL (reference sequence). V was pared by 5 bases and J by 15 bases, with 17 bases of the junction left unmatched. This CDR3 spans 15 amino acids. The CDR3 sequence is CASSSRPGTGNRMFF. The CDR3 DNA reads TGTGCCAGCAGCTCGCGACCCGGGACAGGAAATAGAATGTTTTTT.

This chain joins TRBV7-2 and TRBJ1-5; D is possibly TRBD1 (6 bases). V lost 5 bases, J lost 5 bases, and 16 bases lay in between. The germline V gene has CDR1 SGHTA and CDR2 FQGNSA. CDR3 size: 15 residues. The CDR3 DNA follows: TGTGCCAGCAGCCCCGAACAGGGAAGGGATCAGCCCCAGCATTTT. Its translation is CASSPEQGRDQPQHF.